This TCR beta chain originates from a study of blood T cell repertoires in COVID-19. Overall study: Both acute and convalescent COVID-19 samples were obtained from the United States, Italy and Spain.

Individuals drawn from approximately 26 US areas were about 18 to 90 years old. Clinical histories supplied by participants themselves formed the basis of cohort assignment. The ends were cut back, 6 bases at V and 0 bases at J, with 6 bases in the middle. In germline, CDR1 is SQVTM, CDR2 ANQGSEA. The CDR3 spans 12 residues. As handled by the study authors: How many nucleated cells were present was estimated from reference gene primer amplification. Assay: immunoSEQ multiplex PCR; the TCRdb copy retains only in-frame clones and omits some. V and J calls and clone size are given by that table; D and trimming were obtained from the DNA. The sample lists some 230,000 clones; about four fifths were seen once.

The sample was PBMCs or T cells enriched from blood (not recorded which). The rearrangement joins TRBV29-1 to TRBJ2-1; no reliable D call. This TCR derives from a woman aged 40 to 55 with acute COVID-19. CDR3 amino acids: CSVASSYNEQFF. In DNA, the CDR3 is TGCAGCGTAGCGAGCTCCTACAATGAGCAGTTCTTC.